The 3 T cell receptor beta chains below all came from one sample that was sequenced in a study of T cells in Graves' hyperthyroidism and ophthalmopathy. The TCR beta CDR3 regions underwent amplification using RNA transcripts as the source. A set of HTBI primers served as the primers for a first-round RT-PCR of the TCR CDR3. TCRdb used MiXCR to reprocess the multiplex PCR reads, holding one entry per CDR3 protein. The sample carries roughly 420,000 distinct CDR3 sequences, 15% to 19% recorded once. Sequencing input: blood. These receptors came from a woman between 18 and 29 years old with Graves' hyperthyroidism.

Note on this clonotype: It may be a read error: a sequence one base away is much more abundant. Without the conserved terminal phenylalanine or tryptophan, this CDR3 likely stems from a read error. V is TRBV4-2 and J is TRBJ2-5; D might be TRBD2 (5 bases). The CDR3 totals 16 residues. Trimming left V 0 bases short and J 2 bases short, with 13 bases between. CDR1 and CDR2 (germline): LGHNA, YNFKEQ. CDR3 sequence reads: CASSQDLTGIQETQYY. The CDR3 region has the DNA TGTGCCAGCAGCCAAGATTTGACGGGGATACAAGAGACCCAGTACTAC.

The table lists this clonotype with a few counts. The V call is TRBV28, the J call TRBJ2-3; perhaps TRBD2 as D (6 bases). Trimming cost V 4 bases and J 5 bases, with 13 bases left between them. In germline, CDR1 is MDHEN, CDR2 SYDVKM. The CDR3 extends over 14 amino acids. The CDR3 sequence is CASSSPGVVDTQYF. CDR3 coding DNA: TGTGCCAGCAGTTCTCCGGGAGTTGTAGATACGCAGTATTTT.

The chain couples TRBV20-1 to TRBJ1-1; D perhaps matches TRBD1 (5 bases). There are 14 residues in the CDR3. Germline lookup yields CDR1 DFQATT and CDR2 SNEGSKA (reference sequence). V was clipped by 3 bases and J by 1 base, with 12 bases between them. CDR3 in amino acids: CSASVGVKNTEAFF. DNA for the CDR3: TGCAGTGCTAGTGTGGGGGTAAAGAACACTGAAGCTTTCTTT.